This TCR beta chain was identified during a study of T cell repertoires in cytomegalovirus infection. The wider study: Indications of both CMV infection and matching HLA type were provided by public TCR beta signatures. Study-wide results and limits: HLA-C-restricted CMV-specific TCR beta clonotypes were dominant in the ex vivo response.

MiXCR was run by TCRdb on the reads, yielding one entry per CDR3 protein. The sample includes just under 550,000 distinct CDR3 sequences, about 30% of them seen just once. Germline CDR1 is MGHDK and CDR2 is SYGVNS. The CDR3 runs 14 residues. The V end lost 1 base, the J end lost 8 bases, and 14 bases lay between the germline ends. Turning to this clonotype: Its antigen is not known.

The sequenced material came from PBMCs. The chain carries TRBV25-1 and TRBJ1-2; D is uncertain. The receptor comes from a human donor in good health (CMV status not recorded). Some clones in this sample may be carry-over from other donors' samples. CDR3 loop: CASSESSGVGGYTF. As DNA, the CDR3 is TGTGCCAGCAGTGAATCGTCAGGCGTGGGAGGCTACACCTTC.